The TCR beta chain under discussion was sequenced for a study of T cell responses to AZD1222 COVID-19 vaccine. On this clone itself: What it recognizes is unknown.

This CDR3 region has 9 residues. The study, taken as a whole, reports: Spike-specific TCR breadth and depth grew following two AZD1222 doses.

The repertoire was sequenced with immunoSEQ multiplex PCR; TCRdb's copy has only in-frame clones and lacks some. Here the sample spans 120,000 to 150,000 clones, roughly 91% being singletons. This sample comprised peripheral blood, obtained on day 0 of AZD1222 vaccination. V usage is TRBV1 and J usage is TRBJ1-1. TRBV1 is annotated as a pseudogene. This TCR was recovered from an adult in good health. CDR3 sequence: CTSSRRAFF. DNA for the CDR3: TGCACCAGCAGTAGGCGAGCTTTCTTT.